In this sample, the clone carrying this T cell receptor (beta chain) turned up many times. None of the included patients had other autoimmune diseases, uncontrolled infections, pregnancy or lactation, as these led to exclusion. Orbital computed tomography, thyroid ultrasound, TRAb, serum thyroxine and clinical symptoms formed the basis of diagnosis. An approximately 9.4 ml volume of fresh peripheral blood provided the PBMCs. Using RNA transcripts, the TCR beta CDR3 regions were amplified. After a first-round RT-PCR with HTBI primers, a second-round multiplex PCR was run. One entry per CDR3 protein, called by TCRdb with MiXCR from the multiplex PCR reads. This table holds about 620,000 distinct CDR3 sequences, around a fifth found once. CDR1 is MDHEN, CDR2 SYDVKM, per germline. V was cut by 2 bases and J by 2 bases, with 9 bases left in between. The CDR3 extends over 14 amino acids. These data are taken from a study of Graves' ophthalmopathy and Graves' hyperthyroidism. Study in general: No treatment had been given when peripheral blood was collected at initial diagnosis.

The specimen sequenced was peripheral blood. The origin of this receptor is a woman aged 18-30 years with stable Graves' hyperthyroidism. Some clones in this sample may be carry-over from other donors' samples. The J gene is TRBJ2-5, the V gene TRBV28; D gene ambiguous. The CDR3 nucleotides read TGTGCCAGCAGTTTAGCGGATTTACAAGAGACCCAGTACTTC. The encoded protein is CASSLADLQETQYF.